Following are 20 T cell receptor beta chains from one sample sequenced in a study of tumor and adjacent non-tumor tissue in lung cancer. This sample's RNA came from whole unsorted tissue. This non-tumor lung sample came from over 3 cm beyond the tumor edge. A modified ARM-PCR protocol with three rounds of nested PCR amplified TCRbeta. Each CDR3 protein is one row after TCRdb ran MiXCR on the multiplex PCR reads. This sample carries roughly 120,000 distinct CDR3 sequences, about 61% of them seen once, and the ten largest clones take around 20%. The sequenced sample was distant non-tumor lung tissue. The receptor source for this set is a man between 60 and 70 years old with non-small cell lung cancer.

In regard to this clonotype: This clone may be a read error of a much larger clone one base away. The V call is TRBV7-9, the J call TRBJ2-5; no definite D call. The CDR3 spans 12 residues. CDR1 is SEHNR and CDR2 is FQNEAQ in the germline V gene (reference sequence). Written as DNA, the CDR3 is TGTACCAGCAGCTTATGGGAAGAGACCCAGTACTTC. This gives the protein CTSSLWEETQYF.

This chain connects TRBV6-4 to TRBJ2-1; a weak D match, TRBD1 (6 bases). The CDR3 extends over 15 amino acids. Deletions cut 0 bases from V and 11 bases from J, with 17 bases between. Germline V gives CDR1 MRHNA, CDR2 SNTAGT. The chain's CDR3 is CASSDSGGAFAKQFF. The CDR3 nucleotides read TGTGCCAGCAGTGACTCTGGGGGCGCCTTTGCTAAGCAGTTCTTC.

As to this clonotype: Its ends do not fully match the called genes, so a read error is possible. V usage is TRBV6-5 and J usage is TRBJ1-5; D gene uncertain. The CDR3 has 13 amino acids. Germline V gene lookup returns CDR1 MNHEY and CDR2 SVGAGI. The CDR3: CANNRKGNQPQHF. CDR3 sequence (DNA): TGCGCCAACAACCGAAAAGGCAACCAGCCCCAGCATTTT.

Comment on this clonotype: Compared with germline, one end of the junction differs, possibly owing to a read error. The chain couples TRBV11-3 to TRBJ2-2; TRBD2 is a possible D gene (5 bases). The germline gives CDR1 SGHNT, CDR2 YENEEA. CDR3 length: 14 amino acids. CDR3 sequence reads: CASSLGTRTGELFF. The CDR3 region has the DNA TGTGCCAGCAGCTTAGGGACGCGGACCGGGGAACTGTTTTTT.

This clonotype showed up just once. A read error may account for a junction end that differs from germline. The rearrangement links TRBV4-1 to TRBJ2-2, with a tentative D call TRBD2 (5 bases). This CDR3 has 14 residues. Germline V lookup: CDR1 MGHRA, CDR2 YSYEKL. The CDR3 protein is CVSRRGKGTGELFF. The DNA of the CDR3 is TGCGTCAGCAGGCGAGGGAAAGGAACCGGGGAGCTGTTTTTT.

This clonotype was seen more than once but under ten times. Being one base from a much bigger clone, this may be a read error. The chain joins TRBV20-1 to TRBJ1-1; maybe TRBD1 (6 bases). The CDR3 is made up of 13 amino acids. V was pared by 7 bases and J by 4 bases, with 16 bases between. CDR1 DFQATT and CDR2 SNEGSKA come from the germline V gene (reference sequence). The CDR3, as DNA: TGCAGTGTTAGTCTGGGGGGGGCCACTGAAGCTTTCTTT. Translated: CSVSLGGATEAFF.

This clonotype came up a few times. As the CDR3 is not closed by the conserved phenylalanine or tryptophan, this likely results from a read error. It is unclear where the CDR3 begins or ends on the DNA, so no DNA is shown, and the CDR3 is as TCRdb lists it. V and J are TRBV12-3 or TRBV12-4 and TRBJ2-1; the tabulated D call, TRBD1, remains unverified against the DNA. From its first to its last residue, the CDR3 has 15 amino acids. CDR3 amino acids: CASSPGQGMFDEQSY.

On this clonotype: The CDR3 ends on some other residue instead of the conserved phenylalanine or tryptophan, so this is likely a read error. Here the CDR3 DNA reads TGTGCCAGCCGTTTATCGGCGGGGGCAGAGACCCAGTACATC. Encoded protein: CASRLSAGAETQYI. The V and J genes are TRBV12-3 or TRBV12-4 and TRBJ2-5; tentatively, D is TRBD2 (7 bases). The CDR3 totals 14 residues.

Notes on this clonotype: The CDR3 does not end in the conserved phenylalanine or tryptophan, so this is likely a read error. The genes are TRBV11-1 and TRBJ2-2, with D unresolved. The CDR3 has 13 residues. Trimming shortened V by 5 bases and J by 1 base, and 5 bases separated the two germline ends. Germline V CDR1 and CDR2: SGHAT, FQDESV (reference sequence). CDR3 in DNA: TGTGCCAGCAGCCCCCAGAACACCGGGGAGCTGTTTCTT. It codes for CASSPQNTGELFL.

This clonotype was picked up a small number of times. This chain links TRBV5-1 with TRBJ2-2, with 7 nucleotides matching TRBD1. The length of the CDR3 is 15 residues. Per germline, CDR1 SGHRS and CDR2 YFSETQ. V lost 5 bases to trimming and J lost 4 bases; unmatched junction nucleotides: 8. The CDR3 is CASRPSTGITGELFF. In DNA, the CDR3 is TGCGCCAGCAGACCTTCGACAGGGATCACCGGGGAGCTGTTTTTT.

A word on this clonotype: The junction and the germline gene differ at one end; a read error may be behind it. V is TRBV5-5 and J is TRBJ2-2; D is undetermined. CDR1 and CDR2 from the germline V gene are SGHKS and YYEKEE (reference sequence). The CDR3 spans 14 residues. CDR3 coding DNA: TGTGCCGGCAGCCGGCAAGAAGTGTCCTGGGAGCTGTTTTTT. Its protein product is CAGSRQEVSWELFF.

This clonotype was detected ten times or more. In DNA form, the CDR3 reads TGTGCCAGCAGTTACTCGAGACTAGCGGGGAGCACAGATACGCAGTATTTT. It encodes CASSYSRLAGSTDTQYF. The J gene is TRBJ2-3, the V gene TRBV6-5, with 11 bases lining up with TRBD2. The CDR3 has 17 amino acids. Germline V gene lookup returns CDR1 MNHEY and CDR2 SVGAGI. With 0 bases clipped from V and 0 bases from J, the junction kept 2 bases outside the gene matches.

Remarks on this clonotype: A read error may produce the germline difference seen at one junction end. V and J are TRBV11-2 and TRBJ2-1, with D perhaps TRBD2 (6 bases). The V gene's germline CDR1 is SGHAT and CDR2 FQNNGV. This CDR3 has 16 amino acids. CDR3 nucleotides: TGTGCCAGCTGCTTATCAGCGGGTATGCCGAGCAATGAGCAGTTCTTC. It translates to CASCLSAGMPSNEQFF. The variable domain in full, with the rest retrieved from reference TRBV11-2 and TRBJ2-1, is EAGVAQSPRYKIIEKRQSVAFWCNPISGHATLYWYQQILGQGPKLLIQFQNNGVVDDSQLPKDRFSAERLKGVDSTLKIQPAKLEDSAVYLCASCLSAGMPSNEQFFGPGTRLTVL.

In regard to this clonotype: A much larger clone differs from this one at a single base, so this may be a read error. The chain couples TRBV5-4 to TRBJ2-7; perhaps D is TRBD1 or TRBD2 (5 bases each). This CDR3 region has 13 residues. Per the germline V gene, CDR1 is SGHNT and CDR2 is YYREEE (reference sequence). The CDR3, as DNA: TGTGCCAGCAGCTCGGCAGGGACCTACAAGCAGTACTTC. It translates to CASSSAGTYKQYF. Using reference TRBV5-4 and TRBJ2-7 for the parts outside the CDR3, the full variable domain is ETGVTQSPTHLIKTRGQQVTLRCSSQSGHNTVSWYQQALGQGPQFIFQYYREEENGRGNFPPRFSGLQFPNYSSELNVNALELDDSALYLCASSSAGTYKQYFGPGTRLTVT.

This clonotype was detected ten times or more. The CDR3 is CASSGGTGRRDEQFF. CDR3 nucleotide sequence: TGTGCCAGCAGTGGCGGGACAGGGCGTCGGGATGAGCAGTTCTTC. The V call is TRBV28, the J call TRBJ2-1, with TRBD1 identical over 9 bases. The ends lost 5 bases at V and 8 bases at J; junction bases unmatched: 10. Germline values: CDR1 MDHEN, CDR2 SYDVKM. CDR3 length: 15 amino acids.

Concerning this clonotype itself: Mismatch with germline at one junction end may stem from a read error. This chain uses TRBV29-1 with TRBJ2-6; D is perhaps TRBD1 (5 bases). The germline gives CDR1 SQVTM, CDR2 ANQGSEA. This CDR3 region has 14 residues. In DNA form, the CDR3 reads TGCAGCGTGCTACTAAACTCTGGGGCCAACGCCCTGACTTTC. Its protein product is CSVLLNSGANALTF.

With respect to this clonotype: One junction end disagrees with the germline gene, perhaps due to a read error. The V gene is TRBV6-5, the J gene TRBJ2-1; possible D gene TRBD2, 6 bases. This CDR3 is 13 amino acids long. The V gene's germline CDR1 is MNHEY and CDR2 SVGAGI. The CDR3 sequence is CASSYGGIHEQLF. The CDR3 DNA sequence: TGTGCCAGCAGTTACGGGGGGATCCATGAGCAGCTCTTC.

As regards this clonotype: A much larger clonotype is one base distant, so this may be a read error. The rearrangement uses TRBV5-5 and TRBJ1-6, with D perhaps TRBD1 (6 bases). Germline V gene sequence: CDR1 SGHKS, CDR2 YYEKEE (reference sequence). The CDR3 has 16 residues. Trimming took off 5 bases at V and 7 bases at J, with 19 bases between the two ends. This CDR3 is CASSCTGGGVNSPLHF. Written as DNA, the CDR3 is TGTGCCAGCAGTTGTACTGGAGGGGGGGTGAATTCACCCCTCCACTTT.

The sample holds a few counts of this clonotype. This chain joins TRBV29-1 and TRBJ2-1; TRBD1 agrees at 8 bases. Germline V gene sequence: CDR1 SQVTM, CDR2 ANQGSEA. J gave up 10 bases and V 7 bases, and 9 bases lay outside the gene matches. The CDR3 runs 12 residues. Here the CDR3 reads CSGQGSHHEQFF. The CDR3, as DNA: TGCAGCGGACAGGGGTCCCACCACGAGCAGTTCTTC.

In regard to this clonotype: This may be a read error: a much more frequent sequence differs by one nucleotide. In DNA form, the CDR3 reads TGTGCCAGCAGCCCTAGGCTTGGGATAGGAGACTCTAGAGGCTACACCTTC. Translated: CASSPRLGIGDSRGYTF. This chain connects TRBV5-6 to TRBJ1-2; D call uncertain. The germline CDR1 and CDR2 sequences are SGHDT and YYEEEE. The CDR3 consists of 17 residues. V dropped 4 bases and J dropped 8 bases, with 27 bases sitting between them.